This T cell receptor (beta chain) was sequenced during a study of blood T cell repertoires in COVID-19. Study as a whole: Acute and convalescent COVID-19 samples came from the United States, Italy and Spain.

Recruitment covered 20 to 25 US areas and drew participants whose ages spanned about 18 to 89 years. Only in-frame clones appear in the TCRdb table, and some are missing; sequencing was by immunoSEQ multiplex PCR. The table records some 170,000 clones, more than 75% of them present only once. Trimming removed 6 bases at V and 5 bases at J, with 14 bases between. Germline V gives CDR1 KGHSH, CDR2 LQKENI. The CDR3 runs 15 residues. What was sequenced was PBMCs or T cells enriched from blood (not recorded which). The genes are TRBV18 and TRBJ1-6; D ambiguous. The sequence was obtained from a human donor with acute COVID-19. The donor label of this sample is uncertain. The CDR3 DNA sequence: TGTGCCAGCTCTCCCCAAGAGGCCCATAATTCACCCCTCCACTTT. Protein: CASSPQEAHNSPLHF.